The clone carrying this T cell receptor (beta chain) was counted only a few times. The data derive from a study of cytomegalovirus exposure and HLA in healthy donors. Trimming stripped 6 bases from V and 6 bases from J, with 9 bases between. Looked up from germline, CDR1 is SGHNT and CDR2 is YENEEA. The CDR3 is 12 residues long. PCR employed 60 Vbeta and 13 Jbeta primers. Sequenced by immunoSEQ multiplex PCR; TCRdb stores in-frame clones only, minus some. The sample has 150,000 to 200,000 clones; more than 65% are singletons. The chain couples TRBV11-3 to TRBJ2-1; possible D gene TRBD1, 5 bases. The sequence was collected from a female donor in good health and CMV-seronegative. Sequenced sample: PBMCs. CDR3 protein: CASRDNSNEQFF. The CDR3 coding sequence is TGTGCCAGCAGGGACAATTCCAATGAGCAGTTCTTC.